This is a list of T cell receptor beta chains from one sample in a study of cytomegalovirus exposure and HLA in healthy donors. The method was immunoSEQ multiplex PCR; TCRdb's version includes in-frame clones alone and lacks a portion of them. The data show over 150,000 clones, with roughly 81% seen just once and 3% to 4% held by the top ten. Sample: PBMCs. These receptors were taken from a woman younger than 45 in good health and CMV-seropositive. Each CDR3 is given with its conserved first and last residue. The D gene is left open where the match is weak. Part of the rows lack a size; the others show once, few, many or a class for expanded clones.

D	J	V	size	DNA	CDR3
TRBD1	TRBJ2-3	TRBV2	-	TGTGCCAGCATCTCAGGGGGAAGCACAGATACGCAGTATTTT	CASISGGSTDTQYF
-	TRBJ2-4	TRBV18	-	TGTGCCAGCTCACCTTCTGTACAAACCAAAAACATTCAGTACTTC	CASSPSVQTKNIQYF
TRBD1	TRBJ2-2	TRBV5-1	-	TGCGCCAGCAGCCCTCTGGGGCAGGGGGTCATGAAGAACACCGGGGAGCTGTTTTTT	CASSPLGQGVMKNTGELFF
TRBD1	TRBJ2-7	TRBV5-1	-	TGCGCCAGCAGCACCGGACAGGCGGTCGTCGGGCAGTACTTC	CASSTGQAVVGQYF
-	TRBJ2-7	TRBV28	once	TGTGCCAGCAGTCTGACTTCCGGGACATCCTCCTACGAGCAGTACTTC	CASSLTSGTSSYEQYF
-	TRBJ2-3	TRBV28	-	TGTGCCAGCAGTAGCCGGAGGGCCGTGAAAGATACGCAGTATTTT	CASSSRRAVKDTQYF
-	TRBJ2-7	TRBV5-1	-	TGCGCCAGCAGCTCTTCGACAGGCTCCTACGAGCAGTACTTC	CASSSSTGSYEQYF
-	TRBJ2-7	TRBV14	-	TGTGCCAGCAGCCAAGAAGGGCGGACACGAGTCTACGAGCAGTACTTC	CASSQEGRTRVYEQYF
-	TRBJ1-1	TRBV11-2	-	TGTGCCAGCAGCTTCGGACTTATGAACACTGAAGCTTTCTTT	CASSFGLMNTEAFF
TRBD1	TRBJ1-2	TRBV28	-	TGTGCCAGCAGCCAAGGGGACAGCACCTATGGCTACACCTTC	CASSQGDSTYGYTF
TRBD1	TRBJ2-7	TRBV10-1	-	TGCGCCAGCAGTCCAGACAGGGTCGCCTCCTACGAGCAGTACTTC	CASSPDRVASYEQYF
TRBD2	TRBJ2-7	TRBV14	-	TGTGCCAGCAGGTCTAGCGGGAGTGGTGAGCAGTACTTC	CASRSSGSGEQYF
TRBD1	TRBJ2-5	TRBV7-6	few	TGTGCCAGCAGCTTTAATGGTGGGACAGTCCAAGAGACCCAGTACTTC	CASSFNGGTVQETQYF
TRBD2	TRBJ2-5	TRBV18	-	TGTGCCAGCTCACCCCAGGGAGGGGAGACCCAGTACTTC	CASSPQGGETQYF
-	TRBJ2-3	TRBV4-1	-	TGCGCCAGCAGCCTCTTCTGGGTAGTGGACAGTGGAGATACGCAGTATTTT	CASSLFWVVDSGDTQYF
TRBD1	TRBJ2-7	TRBV7-9	-	TGTGCCAGCAGCTTAGGCAGGGGGTTGAGCTACGAGCAGTACTTC	CASSLGRGLSYEQYF
TRBD1	TRBJ2-7	TRBV28	-	TGTGCCAGCAGACAGGGGAGCTCCTACGAGCAGTACTTC	CASRQGSSYEQYF
-	TRBJ2-7	TRBV13	-	TGTGCCAGCAGCTTATCTCTGCAGGGTAGCCACGAGCAGTACTTC	CASSLSLQGSHEQYF
-	TRBJ2-5	TRBV11-2	once	TGTGCCAGCAGCTTACTGTGGGGGCGAGAGACCCAGTACTTC	CASSLLWGRETQYF
TRBD1	TRBJ2-2	TRBV5-4	-	TGTGCCAGCAGCTTAGGGGGCCCCTTCGCGAACACCGGGGAGCTGTTTTTT	CASSLGGPFANTGELFF
-	TRBJ1-2	TRBV27	-	TGTGCCAGCAGATACCCGACAGACGGAGAGAGGTTTGGCTACACCTTC	CASRYPTDGERFGYTF
-	TRBJ2-7	TRBV27	-	TGTGCCAGCAGTTCCCTCTCCTACGAGCAGTACTTC	CASSSLSYEQYF
-	TRBJ2-7	TRBV6-6	few	TGTGCCAGCAGTCCCTATACGGGCTCCTACGAGCAGTACTTC	CASSPYTGSYEQYF
TRBD1	TRBJ2-7	TRBV6-5	-	TGTGCCAGCAGTTCCTTCCGACAGGGACGCGAGCAGTACTTC	CASSSFRQGREQYF
-	TRBJ2-7	TRBV6-1	-	TGTGCCAGCAGTGAAGTGGAGGACGGCTACGAGCAGTACTTC	CASSEVEDGYEQYF
-	TRBJ2-7	TRBV28	-	TGTGCCAGCAGTCGGGGTGGCAACGAGCAGTACTTC	CASSRGGNEQYF
-	TRBJ2-5	TRBV10-3	-	TGTGCCATCAGTGAGGGTTTACAGCACCAAGAGACCCAGTACTTC	CAISEGLQHQETQYF
-	TRBJ2-3	TRBV5-5	-	TGTGCCAGCAGCTTAATGGGGCGCATCACAGATACGCAGTATTTT	CASSLMGRITDTQYF
TRBD1	TRBJ1-2	TRBV29-1	-	TGCAGCGTTGAAGTAAGGAGGGGGCATGGCTACACCTTC	CSVEVRRGHGYTF
TRBD1	TRBJ2-5	TRBV5-1	-	TGCGCCAGCAAAAGACAGGGGTCAACAAAACTAACCCAAGAGACCCAGTACTTC	CASKRQGSTKLTQETQYF
-	TRBJ2-2	TRBV28	-	TGTGCCAGCTCCCCCGGCAGGGACACCGGGGAGCTGTTTTTT	CASSPGRDTGELFF
-	TRBJ1-1	TRBV7-9	-	TGTGCCAGCAGAAAGGGGACACCTGAAGCTTTCTTT	CASRKGTPEAFF
TRBD2	TRBJ2-5	TRBV7-6	-	TGTGCCAGCAGGAGAGGACTAGCGGGAGGGAAAGAGACCCAGTACTTC	CASRRGLAGGKETQYF
TRBD1	TRBJ2-1	TRBV5-1	-	TGCGCCAGCAGCGTGGGGACAGGGGTCGATGAGCAGTTCTTC	CASSVGTGVDEQFF
TRBD2	TRBJ2-7	TRBV7-9	once	TGTGCCAGCAGCTTCTATTCTAGCGGCTCCTACGAGCAGTACTTC	CASSFYSSGSYEQYF
-	TRBJ1-5	TRBV6-5	-	TGTGCCAGCAGTTACCAGGGGTCTGGGCAGCCCCAGCATTTT	CASSYQGSGQPQHF
TRBD1	TRBJ2-7	TRBV28	-	TGTGCCAGCAGAACACCGGGACAGGAGACCTACGAGCAGTACTTC	CASRTPGQETYEQYF
-	TRBJ1-2	TRBV7-9	-	TGTGCCAGCAGCTTAGCGGTCGAGGACTACACCTTC	CASSLAVEDYTF
-	TRBJ2-7	TRBV27	few	TGTGCCAGCAGTCCCCTCCCGGGACTCAACGACCTATTACTCTACGAGCAGTACTTC	CASSPLPGLNDLLLYEQYF
-	TRBJ2-2	TRBV5-6	-	TGTGCCAGCAGCTTGCGGTACAGGAACACCGGGGAGCTGTTTTTT	CASSLRYRNTGELFF
TRBD2	TRBJ2-1	TRBV29-1	-	TGCAGCGCCACTAGCGGGATAGGGACCTACAATGAGCAGTTCTTC	CSATSGIGTYNEQFF
TRBD1	TRBJ1-6	TRBV2	-	TGTGCCAGCACCCAGACCGGCACAGGGGCAGGGAATTCACCCCTCCACTTT	CASTQTGTGAGNSPLHF
-	TRBJ2-7	TRBV11-1	-	TGTGCCAGCAGCTTGGGAGGACCCAACGAGCAGTACTTC	CASSLGGPNEQYF
TRBD1	TRBJ2-5	TRBV28	-	TGTGCCAGCAGTTTTCAGGGGGCCCGACTCCAAGAGACCCAGTACTTC	CASSFQGARLQETQYF
TRBD2	TRBJ2-2	TRBV2	-	TGTGCCAGCAAACTAGCGACCACCGGGGAGCTGTTTTTT	CASKLATTGELFF
-	TRBJ2-7	TRBV27	-	TGTGCCAGCAGTCTCGCACAGGGATCCTACGAGCAGTACTTC	CASSLAQGSYEQYF
TRBD1	TRBJ2-7	TRBV10-2	-	TGCGCCAGCAGTATAACAGGGGCTGGCTACGAGCAGTACTTC	CASSITGAGYEQYF
-	TRBJ1-1	TRBV5-5	-	TGTGCCAGCAGCTTGGCTGACACTGAAGCTTTCTTT	CASSLADTEAFF
-	TRBJ1-1	TRBV10-3	-	TGTGCCATCAGTGACAGACAGCTCATGAACACTGAAGCTTTCTTT	CAISDRQLMNTEAFF
-	TRBJ1-5	TRBV2	-	TGTGCCAGCAGACAGTATAGCAATCAGCCCCAGCATTTT	CASRQYSNQPQHF
-	TRBJ2-2	TRBV6-1	-	TGTGCCAGCGTGATAGAGGGAACGTATGGGGAGCTGTTTTTT	CASVIEGTYGELFF
TRBD1	TRBJ1-2	TRBV28	-	TGTGCCAGCAGTTTATCCAGGGGGGAGGGCTACACCTTC	CASSLSRGEGYTF
-	TRBJ1-2	TRBV29-1	-	TGCAGCGTTGAACCCGGCAGGGAAAACTATGGCTACACCTTC	CSVEPGRENYGYTF
-	TRBJ2-5	TRBV6-5	few	TGTGCCAGCAGTTACTATAAAGGGGAAGGAGAGACCCAGTACTTC	CASSYYKGEGETQYF
TRBD2	TRBJ2-7	TRBV27	-	TGTGCCAGCAGTCTGGGACTAGCGGGAGTCGAGCAGTACTTC	CASSLGLAGVEQYF